These T cell receptor beta chains were read from a single sample in a study of blood T cell repertoires in COVID-19. Assay: immunoSEQ multiplex PCR; the TCRdb copy retains only in-frame clones and omits some. The table includes about 670,000 clones, 75% to 90% detected once. Source material: peripheral blood. Receptors originate from a woman aged 18-29 years with acute or convalescent COVID-19. Each CDR3 is given with its conserved first and last residue. The order of the fields is clone size, J gene, V gene, D gene, CDR3 DNA, CDR3 protein. A D gene is named only where the DNA matches it firmly. Clone size appears in some rows only: once, few, many, or a class for an expanded clone.

once,TRBJ1-3,TRBV23-1,.,TGCGCCAGCAGGCAACAATACTACACAGGGATGGAAAACACCATATATTTT,CASRQQYYTGMENTIYF
.,TRBJ1-2,TRBV9,.,TGTGCCAGCAGCGAGAGGAGAACGGGGGGCTACACCTTC,CASSERRTGGYTF
.,TRBJ2-2,TRBV9,.,TGTGCCAGCGCGGGGCCGAACACCGGGGAGCTGTTTTTT,CASAGPNTGELFF
.,TRBJ2-3,TRBV4-1,.,TGCGCCAGCAGCCAAGTGATCCTGGGCGTCACAGATACGCAGTATTTT,CASSQVILGVTDTQYF
few,TRBJ1-1,TRBV6-4,.,TGTGCCAGCAGCGTAACAGAAAACACTGAAGCTTTCTTT,CASSVTENTEAFF
.,TRBJ1-4,TRBV5-1,.,TGCGCCAGCAGTTTCCGACAGACCCACGAAAAACTGTTTTTT,CASSFRQTHEKLFF
.,TRBJ1-2,TRBV25-1,TRBD1,TGTGCCAGCAGTGATCCAGGGGGCCTCTATGGCTACACCTTC,CASSDPGGLYGYTF
.,TRBJ2-5,TRBV6-6,TRBD1,TGTGCCAGCAGTAGGGGACAGGTGGTTAGGGAGACCCAGTACTTC,CASSRGQVVRETQYF
.,TRBJ1-2,TRBV19,.,TGTGCCAGTACCCAGGATCGGTGGAACTATGGCTACACCTTC,CASTQDRWNYGYTF
.,TRBJ1-2,TRBV27,.,TGTGCCAGCAGTTTAAACCCACCAGGGCGCGAGGAGAATGGCTACACCTTC,CASSLNPPGREENGYTF
few,TRBJ2-1,TRBV12-3/TRBV12-4,.,TGTGCCAGCAGTTCGGGGTTGGAGCAGTTCTTC,CASSSGLEQFF
few,TRBJ1-2,TRBV27,.,TGTGCCAGCAGTTTATGGAAGGGGCTCAATCTGGAGGGCTACACCTTC,CASSLWKGLNLEGYTF
.,TRBJ2-3,TRBV7-8,.,TGTGCCAGCAGCTTGGGGGTGGTAGGCGGGGGCCAGGGCCGTCAAGATACGCAGTATTTT,CASSLGVVGGGQGRQDTQYF
.,TRBJ2-5,TRBV24-1,TRBD1,TGTGCCACCAGTGATCCGGGACAGAAAGAGACCCAGTACTTC,CATSDPGQKETQYF